These 5 T cell receptor beta chains were all obtained from the same sample, sequenced in a study of blood T cell repertoires in COVID-19. Assay: immunoSEQ multiplex PCR; the TCRdb copy retains only in-frame clones and omits some. The sample lists fewer than 250,000 clones; approximately 90% were seen once. The sequencing sample was made of peripheral blood. The source is a man aged 30 to 39 with acute or convalescent COVID-19.

The chain links TRBV9 to TRBJ2-5, with D unclear. Germline loops: CDR1 SGDLS, CDR2 YYNGEE. The CDR3 is 12 residues long. V lost 4 bases and J lost 2, with 6 bases in between. The DNA of the CDR3 is TGTGCCAGCAGCCCTAATCAAGAGACCCAGTACTTC. Its protein is CASSPNQETQYF.

This clone was observed a handful of times. The chain joins TRBV7-3 to TRBJ1-2; 7 nucleotides match TRBD1. Looked up from germline, CDR1 is SGHTA and CDR2 is FQGTGA. The CDR3 contains 13 residues. With 3 bases clipped from V and 8 bases from J, the junction kept 6 bases outside the gene matches. The CDR3 protein is CASSLETGQGYTF. DNA for the CDR3: TGTGCCAGCAGCTTGGAGACAGGGCAAGGCTACACCTTC.

The chain employs TRBV6-1 and TRBJ2-1; D might be TRBD2 (5 bases). This CDR3 contains 13 residues. With 1 base removed from V and 4 bases from J, the gap between germline ends came to 5 bases. Looked up from germline, CDR1 is MNHNS and CDR2 is SASEGT. CDR3 nucleotides: TGTGCCAGCAGTGAAGTAGCGTACAATGAGCAGTTCTTC. Amino acids: CASSEVAYNEQFF.

This rearrangement joins TRBV4-2 to TRBJ2-2; possibly TRBD2 for D (7 bases). The V gene's germline CDR1 is LGHNA and CDR2 YNFKEQ. The CDR3 runs to 14 residues. The ends were cut back, 4 bases at V and 8 bases at J, with 14 bases in the middle. The DNA for the CDR3 is TGTGCCAGCAGCCCCAGGGGAGGGAGGGGGGAGCTGTTTTTT. It translates to CASSPRGGRGELFF.

The V call is TRBV27, the J call TRBJ1-2; D not certain. This CDR3 contains 14 residues. V was clipped by 5 bases and J by 3 bases, with 13 bases between them. Germline CDR1 reads MNHEY; CDR2 reads SMNVEV (reference sequence). The CDR3: CASSADGGYYGYTF. CDR3 in DNA: TGTGCCAGCAGTGCAGACGGAGGCTACTATGGCTACACCTTC.